This TCR beta chain emerged from a study of response to subunit inactivated influenza vaccine. TCRdb recomputed calls from the RT-PCR reads with MiXCR, one row per CDR3 protein. The data hold about 170,000 distinct CDR3 sequences, with approximately 12% observed a single time. This clonotype was recorded many times. The germline V gene has CDR1 ENHRY and CDR2 SYGVKD. Trimming took 6 bases from V and 14 from J, leaving 20 bases between them. The CDR3 loop spans 14 amino acids. In addition, the sample was reused for a study of T cells expressing NK-cell markers. Per that paper: Synthesis of TCR beta cDNA relied on 5'RACE template switching carrying UMIs. According to the study, TCR beta repertoires originated from sorted CD3+CD56+NKG2C+, CD3+CD56+NKG2C- and CD3+CD56-NKG2C+ T cells. Most of the eight sequenced donors tested HCMV-seropositive; one tested seronegative. Once again these clonotypes came out on top in the CD3+CD56-NKG2C+ fraction of a few donors. Certain NKG2C+ T cell clones were expanded, and their HCMV specificity remained unclear.

The sequencing used CD8+ T cells sorted from PBMCs, collected 11 to 12 days after vaccination. The chain has TRBV10-3 and TRBJ1-6; TRBD1 is a possible D gene (5 bases). The TCR comes from a man aged 50-59 years who received an inactivated influenza vaccine. The CDR3 protein is CAIRDTGGLDALHF. In DNA, the CDR3 is TGTGCCATCAGGGACACCGGGGGGTTGGATGCCCTCCACTTT.